These 21 T cell receptor beta chains were all obtained from the same sample, sequenced in a study of cytomegalovirus exposure and HLA in healthy donors. The PCR contained 60 Vbeta and 13 Jbeta primers. Sequencing was performed with immunoSEQ multiplex PCR; in TCRdb, only in-frame clones are kept and a portion is missing. Of a few hundred thousand clones detected, around 80% appear once; the ten largest clones hold over 0.5%. Source material: PBMCs. The source of these receptors is a woman aged 40 to 50 in good health and CMV-seronegative.

J is TRBJ2-1 and V is TRBV28; TRBD2 matches at 9 bases. Germline CDR1 reads MDHEN; CDR2 reads SYDVKM. This CDR3 is built from 15 residues. Germline trimming cut 5 bases from V and 8 bases from J; bases unmatched to any gene: 10. CDR3 loop: CASSQRAGGVDEQFF. CDR3 bases: TGTGCCAGCAGTCAAAGAGCGGGGGGTGTTGATGAGCAGTTCTTC. Filled out from reference TRBV28 and TRBJ2-1, the complete variable domain reads DVKVTQSSRYLVKRTGEKVFLECVQDMDHENMFWYRQDPGLGLRLIYFSYDVKMKEKGDIPEGYSVSREKKERFSLILESASTNQTSMYLCASSQRAGGVDEQFFGPGTRLTVL.

The chain carries TRBV5-4 and TRBJ1-1; 7 nucleotides line up with TRBD1. The CDR3 covers 14 residues. Germline V gene data show CDR1 as SGHNT and CDR2 as YYREEE (reference sequence). V shed 3 bases, J shed 5 bases, and the junction held 7 bases outside the gene matches. The DNA of the CDR3 is TGTGCCAGCAGCTCAAACAGGGGCGGAACTGAAGCTTTCTTT. Residues: CASSSNRGGTEAFF.

This clone was counted between two and nine times. The V call is TRBV4-2, the J call TRBJ2-2; TRBD2 matches at 7 bases. The germline V gene has CDR1 LGHNA and CDR2 YNFKEQ. Trimming removed 0 bases from V and 5 bases from J; junction bases left unmatched: 3. The CDR3 consists of 15 residues. The CDR3 spells CASSQDGGGTGELFF. In DNA form, the CDR3 reads TGTGCCAGCAGCCAAGACGGGGGAGGGACCGGGGAGCTGTTTTTT.

This clone has more than one count but fewer than ten. The V call is TRBV5-4, the J call TRBJ1-1; tentative D call: TRBD1 (6 bases). The CDR3 runs 15 residues. V gave up 2 bases and J gave up 0 bases, with 11 bases separating them. Germline V gene data show CDR1 as SGHNT and CDR2 as YYREEE (reference sequence). CDR3 residues: CASSFRGSMNTEAFF. The CDR3 region has the DNA TGTGCCAGCAGCTTCAGGGGCAGTATGAACACTGAAGCTTTCTTT.

The genes are TRBV7-9 and TRBJ2-7; 10 positions match TRBD1. The CDR3 spans 14 residues. Trimming cost V 5 bases and J 3 bases; bases outside gene matches: 4. The germline gives CDR1 SEHNR, CDR2 FQNEAQ (reference sequence). In nucleotides, the CDR3 is TGTGCCAGCAGCAAATGGGACAGGGGCTACGAGCAGTACTTC. Its translation: CASSKWDRGYEQYF. Based on the CDR3 plus reference TRBV7-9 and TRBJ2-7, the full variable domain is DTGVSQNPRHKITKRGQNVTFRCDPISEHNRLYWYRQTLGQGPEFLTYFQNEAQLEKSRLLSDRFSAERPKGSFSTLEIQRTEQGDSAMYLCASSKWDRGYEQYFGPGTRLTVT.

CDR3 nucleotides: TGCGCCAGCAGCCAAGACCAGGGGGATGGGACCGGGGAGCTGTTTTTT. It specifies CASSQDQGDGTGELFF. The chain carries TRBV4-1 and TRBJ2-2; TRBD1 agrees at 7 bases. Germline lookup yields CDR1 MGHRA and CDR2 YSYEKL. J was trimmed by 5 bases and V by 0 bases; bases with no gene match: 6. The CDR3 sequence is 16 residues long.

This rearrangement joins TRBV28 to TRBJ2-6; TRBD1 matches 9 bases. Germline CDR1 is MDHEN and CDR2 is SYDVKM. This CDR3 region has 15 residues. J was trimmed by 0 bases and V by 10 bases; bases with no gene match: 4. The CDR3 coding sequence is TGTGCCATCCGGGACAGGGCCTCTGGGGCCAACGTCCTGACTTTC. Amino acids: CAIRDRASGANVLTF.

The rearrangement links TRBV7-3 to TRBJ2-2; a possible D gene is TRBD2 (5 bases). The CDR3 covers 15 residues. Germline CDR1 is SGHTA and CDR2 is FQGTGA. The V and J ends lost 2 bases and 7 bases respectively, with 14 bases between them. The DNA for the CDR3 is TGTGCCAGCAGCTTAGTCCTCGGGGATGGCGGGGAGCTGTTTTTT. It encodes CASSLVLGDGGELFF.

The chain couples TRBV5-1 to TRBJ1-1, with unresolved D. Germline loops: CDR1 SGHRS, CDR2 YFSETQ. The CDR3 totals 15 residues. Trimming shortened V by 0 bases and J by 3 bases, and 12 bases separated the two germline ends. The CDR3 region has the DNA TGCGCCAGCAGCTTGGATGAGGGAACCTACACTGAAGCTTTCTTT. This translates into CASSLDEGTYTEAFF.

V and J are TRBV10-3 and TRBJ1-2; 7 positions agree with TRBD1. The V and J ends lost 3 bases and 8 bases, in that order; junction bases with no gene match: 12. This CDR3 comprises 15 residues. CDR1 and CDR2 (germline): ENHRY, SYGVKD. The CDR3 region is CAISDLGQGVLGYTF. CDR3 nucleotides: TGTGCCATCAGTGATTTGGGCCAGGGGGTGCTCGGCTACACCTTC.

V and J are TRBV6-5 and TRBJ2-2, with 8 bases identical to TRBD1. The CDR3 sequence is 14 residues long. The V gene's germline CDR1 is MNHEY and CDR2 SVGAGI. J gave up 5 bases and V 10 bases, and 9 bases lay outside the gene matches. The CDR3 nucleotides are TGTGCCACGCGTAGCAGGGGGCGAACCGGGGAGCTGTTTTTT. This translates into CATRSRGRTGELFF.

This clone turned up a few times. V gene TRBV28 combines with J gene TRBJ2-3; D call uncertain. This CDR3 spans 14 amino acids. The V and J ends lost 4 bases and 2 bases respectively, with 10 bases between them. Germline V CDR1 and CDR2: MDHEN, SYDVKM. The CDR3 loop is CASSSGVHTDTQYF. The CDR3 nucleotides read TGTGCCAGCAGTTCCGGAGTCCACACAGATACGCAGTATTTT. Complete variable domain (other parts from reference TRBV28 and TRBJ2-3): DVKVTQSSRYLVKRTGEKVFLECVQDMDHENMFWYRQDPGLGLRLIYFSYDVKMKEKGDIPEGYSVSREKKERFSLILESASTNQTSMYLCASSSGVHTDTQYFGPGTRLTVL.

The CDR3 DNA follows: TGCGCCAGCAGCCAAGAGACTAGTTTGGAGACCCAGTACTTC. Translated, it gives CASSQETSLETQYF. The J gene is TRBJ2-5, the V gene TRBV4-1; D is perhaps TRBD2 (6 bases). Germline CDR1 reads MGHRA; CDR2 reads YSYEKL. V shed 0 bases and J shed 5 bases, with 10 bases lying between them. There are 14 residues in the CDR3.

This rearrangement joins TRBV5-4 to TRBJ2-5, with D perhaps matching TRBD2 (6 bases). The J call may be wrong; the DNA end is better matched by TRBJ2-7. Per the germline V gene, CDR1 is SGHNT and CDR2 is YYREEE (reference sequence). The CDR3 length is 14 residues. For the CDR3, the DNA is TGTGCCAGCAGCTTGGGCCAGGGACTCTACGAGCAGTACTTC. It encodes CASSLGQGLYEQYF.

The V and J genes are TRBV2 and TRBJ2-7; 10 bases align to TRBD1. Germline CDR1 is SNHLY and CDR2 is FYNNEI. The CDR3 sequence is 13 residues long. V was clipped by 8 bases and J by 4 bases; unmatched bases: 5. The CDR3: CASVRDRGYEQYF. The CDR3 bases are TGTGCCAGCGTCCGGGACAGGGGTTACGAGCAGTACTTC.

This clone showed up just once. The chain joins TRBV11-2 to TRBJ2-2, with 8 bases fitting TRBD1. CDR1 is SGHAT and CDR2 is FQNNGV in the germline V gene. The CDR3 covers 17 residues. V shed 5 bases, J shed 5 bases, and the junction held 13 bases outside the gene matches. The CDR3 reads CASSPSIGQGRTGELFF. CDR3 DNA sequence: TGTGCCAGCAGCCCCTCCATCGGACAGGGAAGAACCGGGGAGCTGTTTTTT.

The V call is TRBV7-2, the J call TRBJ2-7; 7 nucleotides agree with TRBD1. The CDR3 runs 12 residues. V lost 5 bases, J lost 6 bases, and 4 bases stayed unmatched. CDR1 and CDR2 (germline): SGHTA, FQGNSA. CDR3 loop: CASSPTGIEQYF. CDR3 DNA: TGTGCCAGCAGCCCGACAGGGATCGAGCAGTACTTC. Full variable domain (missing parts from reference TRBV7-2 and TRBJ2-7): GAGVSQSPSNKVTEKGKDVELRCDPISGHTALYWYRQSLGQGLEFLIYFQGNSAPDKSGLPSDRFSAERTGGSVSTLTIQRTQQEDSAVYLCASSPTGIEQYFGPGTRLTVT.

CDR3 sequence reads: CASSPGGLAGSSYNEQFF. The CDR3 DNA is TGTGCCAGCAGCCCTGGTGGACTAGCGGGATCTTCCTACAATGAGCAGTTCTTC. V is TRBV7-9 and J is TRBJ2-1, with 12 bases matching TRBD2. CDR1 SEHNR and CDR2 FQNEAQ come from the germline V gene (reference sequence). The CDR3 spans 18 residues. Trimming removed 5 bases from V and 1 base from J; junction bases left unmatched: 9.

The CDR3 nucleotides are TGTGCCAGTCGCAGTTTTACAGGCCATAGCTCCTATAATTCACCCCTCCACTTT. This gives the protein CASRSFTGHSSYNSPLHF. The genes are TRBV19 and TRBJ1-6; maybe TRBD1 (5 bases). Germline V lookup: CDR1 LNHDA, CDR2 SQIVND (reference sequence). The CDR3 is 18 residues long. Trimming pared 8 bases from V and 0 bases from J, leaving 20 bases between.

CDR3 nucleotide sequence: TGCGCCAGCAGCCCTCGGGGGGGGTTGCGTGGTACGCAGTATTTT. This translates into CASSPRGGLRGTQYF. The rearrangement links TRBV4-3 to TRBJ2-3, with 8 positions matching TRBD2. The J segment lost 8 bases and the V segment lost 4 bases, leaving 11 bases of the junction unmatched. This CDR3 is 15 amino acids long. Germline V gives CDR1 LGHNA, CDR2 YSLEER.

The V and J genes are TRBV19 and TRBJ1-5; D is unclear. The CDR3 has 15 residues. V was clipped by 1 base and J by 0 bases, with 7 bases between them. Per the germline V gene, CDR1 is LNHDA and CDR2 is SQIVND (reference sequence). The CDR3 protein is CASSIVGDSNQPQHF. CDR3 DNA: TGTGCCAGTAGTATAGTAGGAGATAGCAATCAGCCCCAGCATTTT.